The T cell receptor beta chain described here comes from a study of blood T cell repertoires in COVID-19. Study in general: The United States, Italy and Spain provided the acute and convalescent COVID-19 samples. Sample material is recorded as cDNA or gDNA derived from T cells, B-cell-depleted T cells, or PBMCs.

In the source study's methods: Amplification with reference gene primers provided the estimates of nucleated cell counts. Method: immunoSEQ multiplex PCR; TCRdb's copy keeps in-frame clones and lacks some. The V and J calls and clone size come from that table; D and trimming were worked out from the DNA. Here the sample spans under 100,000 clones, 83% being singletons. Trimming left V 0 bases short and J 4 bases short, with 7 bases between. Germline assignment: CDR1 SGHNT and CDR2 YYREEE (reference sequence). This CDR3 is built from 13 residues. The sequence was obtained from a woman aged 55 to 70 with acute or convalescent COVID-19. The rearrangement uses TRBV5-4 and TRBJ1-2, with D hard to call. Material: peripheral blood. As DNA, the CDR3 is TGTGCCAGCAGCTTGGGGGCCAGCTATGGCTACACCTTC. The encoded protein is CASSLGASYGYTF.